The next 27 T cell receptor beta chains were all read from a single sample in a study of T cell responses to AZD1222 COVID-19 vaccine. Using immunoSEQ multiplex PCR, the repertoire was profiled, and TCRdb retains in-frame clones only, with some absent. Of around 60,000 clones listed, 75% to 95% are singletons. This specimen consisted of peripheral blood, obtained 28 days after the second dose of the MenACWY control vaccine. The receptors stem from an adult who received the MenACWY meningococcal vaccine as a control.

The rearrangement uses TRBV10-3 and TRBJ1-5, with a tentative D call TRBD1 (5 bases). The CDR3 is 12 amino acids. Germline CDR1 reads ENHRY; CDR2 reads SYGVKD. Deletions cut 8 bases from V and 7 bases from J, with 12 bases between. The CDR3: CAIGPGGQPQHF. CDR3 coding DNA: TGTGCCATCGGGCCGGGGGGGCAGCCCCAGCATTTT.

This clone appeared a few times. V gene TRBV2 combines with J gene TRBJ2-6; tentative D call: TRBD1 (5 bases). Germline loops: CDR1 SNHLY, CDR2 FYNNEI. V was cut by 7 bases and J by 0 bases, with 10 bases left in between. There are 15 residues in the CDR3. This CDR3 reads CASKWGSSGANVLTF. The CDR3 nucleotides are TGTGCCAGCAAGTGGGGCAGCTCTGGGGCCAACGTCCTGACTTTC.

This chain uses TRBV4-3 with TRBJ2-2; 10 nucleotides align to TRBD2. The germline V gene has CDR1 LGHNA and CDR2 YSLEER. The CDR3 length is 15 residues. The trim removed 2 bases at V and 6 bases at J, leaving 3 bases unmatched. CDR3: CASSQTSGDSGELFF. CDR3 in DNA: TGCGCCAGCAGCCAAACTAGCGGGGACTCCGGGGAGCTGTTTTTT.

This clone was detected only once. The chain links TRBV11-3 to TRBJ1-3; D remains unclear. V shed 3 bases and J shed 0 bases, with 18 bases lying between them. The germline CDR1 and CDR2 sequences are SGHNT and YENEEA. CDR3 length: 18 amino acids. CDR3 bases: TGTGCCAGCAGCTTCGGTCTAGGAGGACGGTACTCTGGAAACACCATATATTTT. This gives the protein CASSFGLGGRYSGNTIYF. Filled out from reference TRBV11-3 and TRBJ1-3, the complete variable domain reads EAGVVQSPRYKIIEKKQPVAFWCNPISGHNTLYWYLQNLGQGPELLIRYENEEAVDDSQLPKDRFSAERLKGVDSTLKIQPAELGDSAVYLCASSFGLGGRYSGNTIYFGEGSWLTVV.

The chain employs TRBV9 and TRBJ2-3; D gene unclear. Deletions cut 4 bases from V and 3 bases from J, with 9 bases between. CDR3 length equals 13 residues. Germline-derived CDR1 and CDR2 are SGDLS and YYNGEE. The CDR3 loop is CASSTTATDTQYF. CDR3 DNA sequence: TGTGCCAGCAGCACAACAGCAACAGATACGCAGTATTTT.

DNA for the CDR3: TGTGCCAGCAGCGCCGACTTGTATGGCTACACCTTC. Encoded protein: CASSADLYGYTF. The chain couples TRBV7-9 to TRBJ1-2, with D unresolved. V was clipped by 5 bases and J by 5 bases, with 9 bases between them. CDR3 size: 12 residues. Germline V gene sequence: CDR1 SEHNR, CDR2 FQNEAQ (reference sequence).

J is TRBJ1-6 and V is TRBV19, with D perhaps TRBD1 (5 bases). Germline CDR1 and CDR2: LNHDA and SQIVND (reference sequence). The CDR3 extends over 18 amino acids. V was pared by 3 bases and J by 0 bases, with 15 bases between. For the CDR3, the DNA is TGTGCCAGTAGTATGGGGGAGACCAGGAGCTCCTATAATTCACCCCTCCACTTT. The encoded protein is CASSMGETRSSYNSPLHF.

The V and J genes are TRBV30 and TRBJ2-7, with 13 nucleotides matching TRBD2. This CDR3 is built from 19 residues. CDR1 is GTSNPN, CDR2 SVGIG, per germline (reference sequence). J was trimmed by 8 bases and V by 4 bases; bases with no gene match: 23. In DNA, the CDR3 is TGTGCCTGGATCCCCGCTAGGACTAGCGGGAGTAGCGGGGGAAGCCAGCAGTACTTC. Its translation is CAWIPARTSGSSGGSQQYF.

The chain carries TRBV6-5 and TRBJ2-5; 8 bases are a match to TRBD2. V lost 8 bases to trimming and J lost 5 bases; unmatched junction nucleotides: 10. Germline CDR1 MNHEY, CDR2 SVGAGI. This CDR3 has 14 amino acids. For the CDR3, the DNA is TGTGCCAGCTCCCCTAGCGGGCCCGCGGAGACCCAGTACTTC. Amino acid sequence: CASSPSGPAETQYF.

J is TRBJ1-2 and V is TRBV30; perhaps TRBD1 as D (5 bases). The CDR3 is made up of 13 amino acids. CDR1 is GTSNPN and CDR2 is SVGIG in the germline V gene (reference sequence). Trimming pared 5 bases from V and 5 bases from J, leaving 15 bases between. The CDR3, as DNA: TGTGCCTGGGGGGCGACAGAATTTTATGGCTACACCTTC. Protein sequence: CAWGATEFYGYTF.

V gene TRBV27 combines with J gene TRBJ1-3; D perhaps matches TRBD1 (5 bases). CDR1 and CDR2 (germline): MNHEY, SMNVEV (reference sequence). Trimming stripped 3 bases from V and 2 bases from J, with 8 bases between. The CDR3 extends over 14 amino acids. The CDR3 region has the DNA TGTGCCAGCAGTTTGAGGGGCGCTGGAAACACCATATATTTT. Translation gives CASSLRGAGNTIYF.

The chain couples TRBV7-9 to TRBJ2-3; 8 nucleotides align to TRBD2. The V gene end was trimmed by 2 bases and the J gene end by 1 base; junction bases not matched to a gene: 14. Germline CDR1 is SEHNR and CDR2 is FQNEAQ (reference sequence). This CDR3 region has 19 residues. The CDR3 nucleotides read TGTGCCAGCAGCTTACGGGAAGCATCCGGGACTAGACGCACAGATACGCAGTATTTT. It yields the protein CASSLREASGTRRTDTQYF.

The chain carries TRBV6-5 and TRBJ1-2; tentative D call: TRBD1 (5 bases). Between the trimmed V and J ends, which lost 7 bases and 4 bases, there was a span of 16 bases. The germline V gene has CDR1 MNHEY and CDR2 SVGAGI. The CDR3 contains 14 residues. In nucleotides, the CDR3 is TGTGCCAGCACCGAGGGGCCCCTCCTCTATGGCTACACCTTC. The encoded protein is CASTEGPLLYGYTF.

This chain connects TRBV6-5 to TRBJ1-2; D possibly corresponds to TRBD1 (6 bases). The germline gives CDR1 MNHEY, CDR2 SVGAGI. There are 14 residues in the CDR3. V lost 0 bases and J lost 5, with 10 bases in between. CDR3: CASSYSDSTYGYTF. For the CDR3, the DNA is TGTGCCAGCAGTTACTCGGACAGCACATATGGCTACACCTTC.

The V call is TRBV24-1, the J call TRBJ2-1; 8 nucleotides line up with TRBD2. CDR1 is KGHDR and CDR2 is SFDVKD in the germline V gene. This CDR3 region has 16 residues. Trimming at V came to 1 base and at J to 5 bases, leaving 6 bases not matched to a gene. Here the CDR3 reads CATSDFGLAPNNEQFF. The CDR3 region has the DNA TGTGCCACCAGTGATTTCGGACTAGCTCCCAACAATGAGCAGTTCTTC.

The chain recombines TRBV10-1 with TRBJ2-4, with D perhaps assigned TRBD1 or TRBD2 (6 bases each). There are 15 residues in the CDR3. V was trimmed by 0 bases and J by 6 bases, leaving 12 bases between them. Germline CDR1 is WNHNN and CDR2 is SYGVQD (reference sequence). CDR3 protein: CASSESTGGRNIQYF. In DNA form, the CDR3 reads TGCGCCAGCAGTGAGTCGACAGGAGGGAGAAACATTCAGTACTTC.

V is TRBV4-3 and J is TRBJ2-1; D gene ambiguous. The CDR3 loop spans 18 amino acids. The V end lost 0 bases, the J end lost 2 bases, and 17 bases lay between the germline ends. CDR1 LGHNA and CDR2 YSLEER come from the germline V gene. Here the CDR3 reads CASSQEALSSAPYNEQFF. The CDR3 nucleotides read TGCGCCAGCAGCCAAGAAGCCCTTAGTAGTGCCCCCTACAATGAGCAGTTCTTC.

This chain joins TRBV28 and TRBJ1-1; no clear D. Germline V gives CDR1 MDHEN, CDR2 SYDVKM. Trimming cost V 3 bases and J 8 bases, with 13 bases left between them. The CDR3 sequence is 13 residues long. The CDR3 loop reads CASSLSTDIEAFF. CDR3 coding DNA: TGTGCCAGCAGTTTGAGTACGGATATCGAAGCTTTCTTT.

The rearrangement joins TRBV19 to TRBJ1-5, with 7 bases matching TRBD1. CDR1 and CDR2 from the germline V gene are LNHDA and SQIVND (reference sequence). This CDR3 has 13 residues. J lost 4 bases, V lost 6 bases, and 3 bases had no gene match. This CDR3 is CASSFRGNQPQHF. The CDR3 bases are TGTGCCAGTAGCTTCAGGGGGAATCAGCCCCAGCATTTT.

This CDR3 reads CASSFVSGQPQHF. The CDR3 region has the DNA TGTGCCAGCAGTTTTGTCTCGGGGCAGCCCCAGCATTTT. The chain carries TRBV27 and TRBJ1-5; D remains unclear. The CDR3 runs to 13 residues. Germline values: CDR1 MNHEY, CDR2 SMNVEV (reference sequence). The germline V and J ends were trimmed by 3 bases and 7 bases, with 10 bases remaining between them.

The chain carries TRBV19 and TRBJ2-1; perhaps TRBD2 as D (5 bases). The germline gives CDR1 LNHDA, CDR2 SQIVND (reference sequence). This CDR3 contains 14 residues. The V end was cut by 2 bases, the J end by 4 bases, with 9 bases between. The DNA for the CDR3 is TGTGCCAGTAGTATACCCGGGGATTACAATGAGCAGTTCTTC. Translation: CASSIPGDYNEQFF.

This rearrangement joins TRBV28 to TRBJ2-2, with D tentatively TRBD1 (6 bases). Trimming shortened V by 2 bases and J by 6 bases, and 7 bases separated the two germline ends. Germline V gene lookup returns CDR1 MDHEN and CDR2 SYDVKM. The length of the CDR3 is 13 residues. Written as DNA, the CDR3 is TGTGCCAGCAGTTTAACAGGGCCCGGGGAGCTGTTTTTT. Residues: CASSLTGPGELFF. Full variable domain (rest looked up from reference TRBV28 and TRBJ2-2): DVKVTQSSRYLVKRTGEKVFLECVQDMDHENMFWYRQDPGLGLRLIYFSYDVKMKEKGDIPEGYSVSREKKERFSLILESASTNQTSMYLCASSLTGPGELFFGEGSRLTVL.

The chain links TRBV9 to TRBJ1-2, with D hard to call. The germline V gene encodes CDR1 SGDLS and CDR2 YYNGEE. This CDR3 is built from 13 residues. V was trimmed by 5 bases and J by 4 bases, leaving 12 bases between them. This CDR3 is CASRGFLRYGYTF. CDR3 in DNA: TGTGCCAGCAGGGGATTTCTTCGCTATGGCTACACCTTC.

The CDR3 DNA is TGTGCCAGCAGTGACAAGGGCTCTGGAAACACCATATATTTT. Its translation is CASSDKGSGNTIYF. The J gene is TRBJ1-3, the V gene TRBV6-1; no clear D gene. The germline V gene encodes CDR1 MNHNS and CDR2 SASEGT. V lost 3 bases and J lost 0, with 6 bases in between. The CDR3 spans 14 residues.

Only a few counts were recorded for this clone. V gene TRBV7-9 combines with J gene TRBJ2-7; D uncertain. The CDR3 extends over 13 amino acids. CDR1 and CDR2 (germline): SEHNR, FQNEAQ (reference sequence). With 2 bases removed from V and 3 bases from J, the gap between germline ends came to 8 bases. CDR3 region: CASSLRGSYEQYF. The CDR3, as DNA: TGTGCCAGCAGCTTACGAGGTAGCTACGAGCAGTACTTC.

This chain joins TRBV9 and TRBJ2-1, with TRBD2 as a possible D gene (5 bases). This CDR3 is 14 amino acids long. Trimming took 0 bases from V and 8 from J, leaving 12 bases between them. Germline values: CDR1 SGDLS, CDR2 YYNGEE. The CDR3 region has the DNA TGTGCCAGCAGCGTAGGAACCGGGGTCGATGAGCAGTTCTTC. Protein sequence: CASSVGTGVDEQFF.

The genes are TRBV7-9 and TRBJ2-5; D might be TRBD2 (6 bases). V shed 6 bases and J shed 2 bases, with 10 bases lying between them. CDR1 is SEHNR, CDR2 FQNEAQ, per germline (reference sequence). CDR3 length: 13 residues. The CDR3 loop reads CASRGGRQETQYF. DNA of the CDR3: TGTGCCAGCAGGGGGGGTAGACAAGAGACCCAGTACTTC.